These T cell receptor beta chains were read from a single sample in a study of T cells in Graves' hyperthyroidism and ophthalmopathy. Via MiXCR, TCRdb re-called the multiplex PCR reads, giving one row per CDR3 protein. The table lists hundreds of thousands of distinct CDR3 sequences, about 15% of them singletons. Input material: blood. These receptors were collected from a middle-aged woman with Graves' ophthalmopathy. The CDR3 runs from the conserved cysteine through the conserved F or W. D genes are given only for firm matches. The size entry is marked missing in some rows and otherwise reads once, few, many or a size class.

clone size	V gene	D gene	J gene	CDR3 protein	CDR3 DNA
many	TRBV28	TRBD1	TRBJ1-2	CASSLRDRGYGYTF	TGTGCCAGCAGTTTAAGGGACAGGGGATACGGCTACACCTTC
many	TRBV24-1	NA	TRBJ2-7	CATSDSYNYEQYF	TGTGCCACCAGTGATTCCTACAACTACGAGCAGTACTTC
many	TRBV5-1	NA	TRBJ2-7	CASSVESYEQYF	TGCGCCAGCAGCGTCGAAAGCTACGAGCAGTACTTC
NA	TRBV12-3/TRBV12-4	NA	TRBJ2-7	CASREDAGQLVRYF	TGTGCCAGCAGGGAAGACGCCGGACAGTTGGTCAGGTACTTC
many	TRBV19	NA	TRBJ1-2	CAARDFYGYTF	TGTGCCGCAAGGGACTTCTATGGCTACACCTTC
many	TRBV7-8	NA	TRBJ2-7	CASSSTGRALSYEQYF	TGTGCCAGCAGCTCTACAGGGCGCGCTCTCTCCTACGAGCAGTACTTC
NA	TRBV6-5	TRBD1	TRBJ1-2	CASSYQGGQVYGYTF	TGTGCCAGCAGTTACCAAGGGGGACAGGTCTATGGCTACACCTTC
many	TRBV2	NA	TRBJ1-1	CASSPYSGVGTEAFF	TGTGCCAGCAGTCCCTACTCAGGGGTCGGCACTGAAGCTTTCTTT
many	TRBV12-3/TRBV12-4	NA	TRBJ1-1	CASSFVGSEKAFF	TGTGCCAGCAGTTTTGTTGGGTCAGAAAAAGCTTTCTTT
many	TRBV6-2/TRBV6-3	NA	TRBJ1-1	CASSKIRGEMFTEAFF	TGTGCCAGCAGTAAAATTCGGGGCGAAATGTTCACTGAAGCTTTCTTT